The 10 T cell receptor beta chains below come from one sample, sequenced in a study of blood T cell repertoires in COVID-19. Assay used: immunoSEQ multiplex PCR; TCRdb lists only in-frame clones, some missing. The sample includes a few hundred thousand clones, about nine tenths of them seen just once. The sequenced sample consisted of PBMCs or T cells enriched from blood (not recorded which). These receptors were obtained from a woman between 50 and 59 years old who had been exposed to COVID-19.

The chain links TRBV5-8 to TRBJ1-2, with D hard to call. Germline CDR1 and CDR2: SGHTS and YDEGEE. Trimming removed 6 bases at V and 8 bases at J, with 23 bases between. This CDR3 comprises 15 residues. The CDR3 bases are TGTGCCAGCACAGACCGAGGACGGGAGATCCGGGGCTACACCTTC. Translated: CASTDRGREIRGYTF.

V gene TRBV4-1 combines with J gene TRBJ2-2; a weak D match, TRBD1 (5 bases). Germline loops: CDR1 MGHRA, CDR2 YSYEKL. The CDR3 is made up of 15 amino acids. Trimming removed 2 bases at V and 4 bases at J, with 11 bases between. Here the CDR3 DNA reads TGCGCCAGCAGCCAATGGGGCCGCGGCACCGGGGAGCTGTTTTTT. Translated, it gives CASSQWGRGTGELFF.

This chain uses TRBV9 with TRBJ1-2, with 9 bases aligning to TRBD1. Trimming at V came to 4 bases and at J to 5 bases, leaving 6 bases not matched to a gene. CDR1 is SGDLS, CDR2 YYNGEE, per germline. The CDR3 has 14 amino acids. The CDR3 sequence: CASSLGTGSYGYTF. In DNA form, the CDR3 reads TGTGCCAGCAGCTTAGGGACAGGGTCATATGGCTACACCTTC.

The V and J genes are TRBV28 and TRBJ1-2; D is unresolved. Per germline, CDR1 MDHEN and CDR2 SYDVKM. The CDR3 covers 15 residues. Trimming cost V 1 base and J 3 bases, with 12 bases left between them. CDR3 coding DNA: TGTGCCAGCAGTTTATTGTCTGGGCGACACTATGGCTACACCTTC. Translation gives CASSLLSGRHYGYTF.

J is TRBJ1-4 and V is TRBV5-4; D remains ambiguous. Germline CDR1 reads SGHNT; CDR2 reads YYREEE (reference sequence). Between the trimmed V and J ends, which lost 0 bases and 6 bases, there was a span of 9 bases. This CDR3 has 14 amino acids. This CDR3 is CASSLGGWDEKLFF. The DNA for the CDR3 is TGTGCCAGCAGCTTGGGCGGTTGGGATGAAAAACTGTTTTTT.

This chain joins TRBV6-5 and TRBJ1-2; 11 bases agree with TRBD1. V trimming: 3 bases; J trimming: 8 bases; junction bases outside the gene matches: 8. The germline gives CDR1 MNHEY, CDR2 SVGAGI. The CDR3 sequence is 15 residues long. CDR3 nucleotide sequence: TGTGCCAGCAGTTATCGGACAGGGGGCAGACACGGCTACACCTTC. It specifies CASSYRTGGRHGYTF.

The rearrangement joins TRBV15 to TRBJ2-1; 8 bases match TRBD1. Germline loops: CDR1 LNHNV, CDR2 YYDKDF (reference sequence). CDR3 length: 15 residues. J gave up 2 bases and V 4 bases, and 4 bases lay outside the gene matches. Written as DNA, the CDR3 is TGTGCCACCAGCATATCAGGGGGCACCTACAATGAGCAGTTCTTC. It codes for CATSISGGTYNEQFF.

The J gene is TRBJ1-1, the V gene TRBV9; 9 bases are shared with TRBD1. Per the germline V gene, CDR1 is SGDLS and CDR2 is YYNGEE. V was pared by 3 bases and J by 6 bases, with 12 bases of the junction left unmatched. CDR3 length: 16 residues. Here the CDR3 reads CASSAGSGQGTSEAFF. In DNA, the CDR3 is TGTGCCAGCAGCGCGGGGAGTGGACAGGGGACTTCTGAAGCTTTCTTT.

The chain employs TRBV6-5 and TRBJ1-2; D perhaps matches TRBD1 (6 bases). Germline loops: CDR1 MNHEY, CDR2 SVGAGI. V lost 6 bases and J 8 bases, leaving 16 bases between the germline ends. The length of the CDR3 is 13 residues. The CDR3, as DNA: TGTGCCAGCAGACCTTCAGGGGCACGCGGCTACACCTTC. The encoded protein is CASRPSGARGYTF.

A note on this clone: The germline gene is not matched at one end of the junction; a read error may be the cause. The chain recombines TRBV5-1 with TRBJ2-1; 8 positions agree with TRBD2. Germline CDR1 and CDR2: SGHRS and YFSETQ. This CDR3 has 15 residues. DNA of the CDR3: TGCGCCAGCACCTTGGGGGTTCTAGCGGGCAATGAGCAGTTCTTC. Translating it yields CASTLGVLAGNEQFF.